This T cell receptor (beta chain) stems from a study of blood T cell repertoires in COVID-19. Overall study: The United States, Italy and Spain supplied acute and convalescent COVID-19 samples. Nucleic acid was either cDNA or gDNA, and it came from T cells, B-cell-depleted T cells, or PBMCs.

Per the original methods: Estimated nucleated cell counts came from reference gene primer amplification. Clones were read by immunoSEQ multiplex PCR, and TCRdb kept only the in-frame ones, dropping some. The V and J calls and clone size are taken from that table; D and trimming were inferred from the DNA. The table records tens of thousands of clones, around four fifths of them present only once. Trimming removed 3 bases at V and 3 bases at J, with 3 bases between. CDR1 and CDR2 from the germline V gene are ENHRY and SYGVKD. This CDR3 is built from 11 residues. What was sequenced was peripheral blood. The chain uses TRBV10-3 and TRBJ2-7, with D unresolved. The TCR was taken from a human donor in a cohort sampled during active COVID-19. CDR3 loop: CAISDNYEQYF. The CDR3 coding sequence is TGTGCCATCAGTGACAACTACGAGCAGTACTTC.